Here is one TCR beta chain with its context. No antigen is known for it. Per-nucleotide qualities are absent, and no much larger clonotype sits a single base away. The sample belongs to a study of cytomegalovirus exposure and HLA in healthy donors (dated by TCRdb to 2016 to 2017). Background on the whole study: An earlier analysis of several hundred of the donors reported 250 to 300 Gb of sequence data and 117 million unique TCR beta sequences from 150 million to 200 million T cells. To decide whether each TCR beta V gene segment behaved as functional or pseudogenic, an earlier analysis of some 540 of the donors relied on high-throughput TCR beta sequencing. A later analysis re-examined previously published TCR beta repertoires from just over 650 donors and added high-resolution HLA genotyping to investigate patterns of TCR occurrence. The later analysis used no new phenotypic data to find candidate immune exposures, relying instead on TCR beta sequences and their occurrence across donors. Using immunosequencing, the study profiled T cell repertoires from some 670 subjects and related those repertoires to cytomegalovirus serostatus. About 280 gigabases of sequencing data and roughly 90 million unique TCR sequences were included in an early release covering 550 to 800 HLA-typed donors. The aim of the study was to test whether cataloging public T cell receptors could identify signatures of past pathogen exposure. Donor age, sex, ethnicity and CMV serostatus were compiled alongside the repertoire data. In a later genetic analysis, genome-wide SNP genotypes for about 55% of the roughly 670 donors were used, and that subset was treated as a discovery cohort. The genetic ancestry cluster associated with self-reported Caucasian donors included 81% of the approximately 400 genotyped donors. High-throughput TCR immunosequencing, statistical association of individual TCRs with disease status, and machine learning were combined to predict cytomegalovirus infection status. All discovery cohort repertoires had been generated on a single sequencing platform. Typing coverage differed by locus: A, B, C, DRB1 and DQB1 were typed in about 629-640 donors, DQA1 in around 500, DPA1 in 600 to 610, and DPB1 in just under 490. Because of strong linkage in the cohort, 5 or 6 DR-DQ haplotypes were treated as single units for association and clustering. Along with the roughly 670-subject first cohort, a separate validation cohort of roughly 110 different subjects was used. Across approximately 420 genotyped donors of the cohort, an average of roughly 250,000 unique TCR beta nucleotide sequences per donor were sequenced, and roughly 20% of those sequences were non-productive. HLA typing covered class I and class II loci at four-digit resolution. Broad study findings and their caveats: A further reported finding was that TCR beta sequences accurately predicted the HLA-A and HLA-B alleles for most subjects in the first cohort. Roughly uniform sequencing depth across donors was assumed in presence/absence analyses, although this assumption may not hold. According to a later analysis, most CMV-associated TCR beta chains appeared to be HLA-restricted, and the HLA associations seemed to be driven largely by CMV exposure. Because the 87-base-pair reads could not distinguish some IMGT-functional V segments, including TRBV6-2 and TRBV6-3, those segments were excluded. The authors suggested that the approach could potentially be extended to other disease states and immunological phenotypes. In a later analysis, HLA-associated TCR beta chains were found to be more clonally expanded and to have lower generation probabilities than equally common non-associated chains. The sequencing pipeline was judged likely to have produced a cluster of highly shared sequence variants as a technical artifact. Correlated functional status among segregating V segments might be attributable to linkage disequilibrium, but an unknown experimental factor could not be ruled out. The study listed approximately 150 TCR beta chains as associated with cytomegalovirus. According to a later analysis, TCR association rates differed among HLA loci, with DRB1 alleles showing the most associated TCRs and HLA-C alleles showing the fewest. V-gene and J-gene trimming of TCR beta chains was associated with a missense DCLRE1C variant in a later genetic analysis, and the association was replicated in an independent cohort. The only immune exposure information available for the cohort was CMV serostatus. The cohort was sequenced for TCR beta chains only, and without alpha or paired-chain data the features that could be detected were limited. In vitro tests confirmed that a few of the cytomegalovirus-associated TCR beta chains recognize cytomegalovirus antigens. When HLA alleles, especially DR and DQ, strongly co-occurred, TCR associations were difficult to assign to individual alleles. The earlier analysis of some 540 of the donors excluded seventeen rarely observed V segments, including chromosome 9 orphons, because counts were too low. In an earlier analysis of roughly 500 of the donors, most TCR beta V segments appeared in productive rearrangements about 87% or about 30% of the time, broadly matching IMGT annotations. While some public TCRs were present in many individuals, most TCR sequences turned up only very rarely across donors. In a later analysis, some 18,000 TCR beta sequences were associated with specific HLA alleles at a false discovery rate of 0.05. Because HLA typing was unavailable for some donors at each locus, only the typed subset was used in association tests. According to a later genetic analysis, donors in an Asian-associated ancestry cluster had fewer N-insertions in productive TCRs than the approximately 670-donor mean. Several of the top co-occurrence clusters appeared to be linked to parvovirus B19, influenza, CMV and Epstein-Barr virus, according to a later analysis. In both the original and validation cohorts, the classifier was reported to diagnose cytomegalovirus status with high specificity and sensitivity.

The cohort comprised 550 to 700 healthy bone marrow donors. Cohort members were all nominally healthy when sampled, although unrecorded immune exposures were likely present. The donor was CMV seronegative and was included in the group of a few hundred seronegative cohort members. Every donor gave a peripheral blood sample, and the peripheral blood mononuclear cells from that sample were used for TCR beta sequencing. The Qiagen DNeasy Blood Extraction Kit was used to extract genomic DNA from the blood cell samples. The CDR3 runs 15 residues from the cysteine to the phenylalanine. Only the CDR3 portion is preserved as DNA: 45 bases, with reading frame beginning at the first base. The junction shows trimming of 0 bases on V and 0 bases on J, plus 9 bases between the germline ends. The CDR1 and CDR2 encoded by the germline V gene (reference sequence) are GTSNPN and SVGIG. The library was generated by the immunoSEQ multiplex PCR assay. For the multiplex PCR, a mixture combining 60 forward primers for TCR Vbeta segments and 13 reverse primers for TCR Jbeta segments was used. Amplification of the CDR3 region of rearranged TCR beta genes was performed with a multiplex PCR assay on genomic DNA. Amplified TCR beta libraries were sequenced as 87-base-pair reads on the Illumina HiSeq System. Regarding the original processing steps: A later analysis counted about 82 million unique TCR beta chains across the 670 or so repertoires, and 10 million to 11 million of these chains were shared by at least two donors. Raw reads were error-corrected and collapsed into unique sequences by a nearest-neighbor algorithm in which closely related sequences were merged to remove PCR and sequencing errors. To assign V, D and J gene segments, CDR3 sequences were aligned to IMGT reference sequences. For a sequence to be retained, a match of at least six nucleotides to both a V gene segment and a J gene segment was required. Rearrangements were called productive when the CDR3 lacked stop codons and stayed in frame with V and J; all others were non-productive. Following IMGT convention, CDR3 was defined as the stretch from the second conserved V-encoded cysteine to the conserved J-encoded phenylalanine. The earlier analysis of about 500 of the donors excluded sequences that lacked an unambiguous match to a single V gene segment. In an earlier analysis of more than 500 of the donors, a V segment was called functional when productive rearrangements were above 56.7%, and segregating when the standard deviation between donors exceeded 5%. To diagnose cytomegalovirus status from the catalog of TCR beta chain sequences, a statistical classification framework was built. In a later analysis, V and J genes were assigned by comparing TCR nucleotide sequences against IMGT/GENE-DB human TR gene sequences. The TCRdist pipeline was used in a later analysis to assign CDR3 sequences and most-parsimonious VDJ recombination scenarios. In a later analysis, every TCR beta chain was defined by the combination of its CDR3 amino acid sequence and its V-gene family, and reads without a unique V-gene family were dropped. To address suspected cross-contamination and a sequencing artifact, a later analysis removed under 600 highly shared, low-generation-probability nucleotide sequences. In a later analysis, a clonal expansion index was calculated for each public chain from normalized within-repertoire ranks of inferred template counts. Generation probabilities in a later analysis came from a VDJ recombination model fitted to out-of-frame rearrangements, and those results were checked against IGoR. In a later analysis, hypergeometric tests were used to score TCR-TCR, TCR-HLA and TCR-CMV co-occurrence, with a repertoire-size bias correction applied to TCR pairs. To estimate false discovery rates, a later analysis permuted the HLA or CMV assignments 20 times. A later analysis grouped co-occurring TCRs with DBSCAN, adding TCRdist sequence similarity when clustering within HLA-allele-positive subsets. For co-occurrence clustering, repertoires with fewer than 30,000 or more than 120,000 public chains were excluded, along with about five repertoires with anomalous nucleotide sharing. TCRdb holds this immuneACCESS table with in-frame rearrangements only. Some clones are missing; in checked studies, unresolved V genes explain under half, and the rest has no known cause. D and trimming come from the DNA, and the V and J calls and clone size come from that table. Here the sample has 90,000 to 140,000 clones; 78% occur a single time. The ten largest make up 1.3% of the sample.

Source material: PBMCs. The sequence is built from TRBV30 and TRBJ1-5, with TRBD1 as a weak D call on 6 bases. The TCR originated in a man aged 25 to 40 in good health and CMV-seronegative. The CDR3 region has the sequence CAWSVQGNSNQPQHF. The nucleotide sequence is TGTGCCTGGAGTGTACAGGGCAATAGCAATCAGCCCCAGCATTTT. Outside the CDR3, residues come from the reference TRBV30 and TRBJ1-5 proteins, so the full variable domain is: SQTIHQWPATLVQPVGSPLSLECTVEGTSNPNLYWYRQAAGRGLQLLFYSVGIGQISSEVPQNLSASRPQDRQFILSSKKLLLSDSGFYLCAWSVQGNSNQPQHFGDGTRLSIL.